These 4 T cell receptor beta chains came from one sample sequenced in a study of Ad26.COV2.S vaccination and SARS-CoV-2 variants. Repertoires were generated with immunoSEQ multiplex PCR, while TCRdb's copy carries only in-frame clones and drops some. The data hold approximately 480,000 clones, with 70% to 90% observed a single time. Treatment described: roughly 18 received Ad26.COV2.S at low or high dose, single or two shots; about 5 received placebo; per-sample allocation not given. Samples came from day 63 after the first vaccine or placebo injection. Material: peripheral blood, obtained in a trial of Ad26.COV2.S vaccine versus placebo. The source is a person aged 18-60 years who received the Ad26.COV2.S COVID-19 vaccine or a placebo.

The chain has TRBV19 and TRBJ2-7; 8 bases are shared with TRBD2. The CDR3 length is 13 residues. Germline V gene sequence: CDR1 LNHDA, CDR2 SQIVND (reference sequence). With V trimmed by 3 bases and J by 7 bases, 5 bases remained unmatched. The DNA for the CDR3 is TGTGCCAGTAGTATGCTAGCGGGCGGGGAGCAGTACTTC. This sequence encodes CASSMLAGGEQYF.

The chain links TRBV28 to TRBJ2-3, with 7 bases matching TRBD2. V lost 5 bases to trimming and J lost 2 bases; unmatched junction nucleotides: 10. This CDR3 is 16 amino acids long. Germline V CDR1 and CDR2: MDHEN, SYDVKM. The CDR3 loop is CASSPNSGRVTDTQYF. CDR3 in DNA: TGTGCCAGCAGTCCTAATAGCGGGCGGGTCACAGATACGCAGTATTTT.

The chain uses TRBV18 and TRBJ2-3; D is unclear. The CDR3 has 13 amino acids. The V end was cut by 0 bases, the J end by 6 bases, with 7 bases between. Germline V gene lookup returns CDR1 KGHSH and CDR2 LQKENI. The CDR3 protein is CASSPPSSDTQYF. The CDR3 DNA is TGTGCCAGCTCACCACCGAGTTCGGATACGCAGTATTTT.

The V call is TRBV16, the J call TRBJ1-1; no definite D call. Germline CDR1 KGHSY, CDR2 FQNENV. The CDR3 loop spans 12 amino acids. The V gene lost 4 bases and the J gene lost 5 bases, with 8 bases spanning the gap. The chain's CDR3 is CASSLLGTEAFF. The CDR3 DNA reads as TGTGCCAGCAGCCTTTTAGGGACTGAAGCTTTCTTT.